These T cell receptor beta chains were read from a single sample in a study of shared clonotypes between healthy human individuals. Clones were read by immunoSEQ multiplex PCR, and TCRdb kept only the in-frame ones, dropping some. The profile shows around 940,000 clones, more than 75% of them singletons. Sequencing input: memory CD4+ T cells sorted from blood. Every receptor here comes from a man between 18 and 35 years old in good health. Both conserved end residues are part of each CDR3. Fields, in order: D gene, V gene, J gene, clone size, CDR3 DNA, CDR3 protein. D genes are given only for firm matches. Clone size is stated in some rows and not others, as once, few, many or a class when expanded.

D: TRBD1
V: TRBV6-5
J: TRBJ1-2
size: NA
DNA: TGTGCCAGCAGTTCCGGGGACAGCTACTATGGCTACACCTTC
CDR3: CASSSGDSYYGYTF

D: TRBD1
V: TRBV28
J: TRBJ1-6
size: NA
DNA: TGTGCCAGCTTTAGCTACACCCGGGACAGTCAGTCACCCCTCCACTTT
CDR3: CASFSYTRDSQSPLHF

D: NA
V: TRBV19
J: TRBJ2-3
size: NA
DNA: TGTGCCAGTAGTATTTTCCAGGACAGTACTCGAGGGGATACGCAGTATTTT
CDR3: CASSIFQDSTRGDTQYF

D: TRBD1
V: TRBV2
J: TRBJ1-5
size: few
DNA: TGTGCCAGCAGTCGCCGGACAGGGGATAGCAATCAGCCCCAGCATTTT
CDR3: CASSRRTGDSNQPQHF

D: NA
V: TRBV6-5
J: TRBJ1-5
size: NA
DNA: TGTGCCAGCAGTAAACTCAATCAGCCCCAGCATTTT
CDR3: CASSKLNQPQHF

D: NA
V: TRBV11-3
J: TRBJ2-7
size: NA
DNA: TGTGCCAGCAGCTCTTACCTCGGGTATCCCTACGAGCAGTACTTC
CDR3: CASSSYLGYPYEQYF

D: TRBD2
V: TRBV10-2
J: TRBJ2-1
size: NA
DNA: TGCGCCAGCGGCCCGGGACTAGTCAATGAGCAGTTCTTC
CDR3: CASGPGLVNEQFF

D: NA
V: TRBV5-8
J: TRBJ1-6
size: NA
DNA: TGTGCCAGCAGCTTTGTGGGGTTGGATAATTCACCCCTCCACTTT
CDR3: CASSFVGLDNSPLHF

D: TRBD1
V: TRBV10-3
J: TRBJ2-3
size: NA
DNA: TGTGCCATCAGTGAGGACAGGGGGCCGACAGATACGCAGTATTTT
CDR3: CAISEDRGPTDTQYF

D: TRBD2
V: TRBV7-2
J: TRBJ2-7
size: NA
DNA: TGTGCCAGCAGATATAGCGGGGTCTCCTACGAGCAGTACTTC
CDR3: CASRYSGVSYEQYF

D: TRBD1
V: TRBV30
J: TRBJ2-7
size: NA
DNA: TGTGCCTGGAGTGTACAGGGGAGCGACTACGAGCAGTACTTC
CDR3: CAWSVQGSDYEQYF

D: TRBD1
V: TRBV5-1
J: TRBJ1-2
size: NA
DNA: TGCGCCAGCAGCTTGTTTCAGGGGGAGGGTGGCTACACCTTC
CDR3: CASSLFQGEGGYTF

D: NA
V: TRBV6-5
J: TRBJ2-1
size: NA
DNA: TGTGCCAGCAGTTACCGTGCCGCCTACATCAATGAGCAGTTCTTC
CDR3: CASSYRAAYINEQFF

D: NA
V: TRBV10-3
J: TRBJ1-1
size: NA
DNA: TGTGCCATCAGGAACCAGGATAACACTGAAGCTTTCTTT
CDR3: CAIRNQDNTEAFF

D: NA
V: TRBV21-1
J: TRBJ1-1
size: once
DNA: TGTGCCAGCAGCACGGGTCGGGACACTGAAGCTTTCTTT
CDR3: CASSTGRDTEAFF

D: NA
V: TRBV5-6
J: TRBJ1-4
size: many
DNA: TGTGCCAGCAGCTTGGGGGGCAGACCTGAAAAACTGTTTTTT
CDR3: CASSLGGRPEKLFF

D: NA
V: TRBV7-2
J: TRBJ2-3
size: NA
DNA: TGTGCCAGCAGCTCCCGAGGGGCCGCAGATACGCAGTATTTT
CDR3: CASSSRGAADTQYF

D: NA
V: TRBV9
J: TRBJ1-1
size: NA
DNA: TGTGCCAGCAGCGCGGGTAACGGGCGGACTGAAGCTTTCTTT
CDR3: CASSAGNGRTEAFF

D: NA
V: TRBV5-1
J: TRBJ1-5
size: NA
DNA: TGCGCCAGCAGCTTGATGGTAGATCAGCCCCAGCATTTT
CDR3: CASSLMVDQPQHF

D: NA
V: TRBV5-1
J: TRBJ2-3
size: NA
DNA: TGCGCCAGCAGCGTACAGGGACCCCCTTCCACAGATACGCAGTATTTT
CDR3: CASSVQGPPSTDTQYF